This entry lists 26 T cell receptor beta chains sequenced from one sample in a study of blood T cell repertoires in COVID-19. Some clones are missing from TCRdb's copy, which holds only in-frame ones; the method was immunoSEQ multiplex PCR. Among approximately 300,000 clones listed, approximately 90% were seen once. The specimen sequenced was PBMCs or T cells enriched from blood (not recorded which). Receptor source: a man younger than 40 who had recovered from COVID-19.

The V gene is TRBV28, the J gene TRBJ1-4, with D uncertain. The V end lost 3 bases, the J end lost 4 bases, and 12 bases lay between the germline ends. Germline-derived CDR1 and CDR2 are MDHEN and SYDVKM. This CDR3 has 15 amino acids. CDR3 DNA: TGTGCCAGCAGTTTGGTACGAGGAAATAATGAAAAACTGTTTTTT. Encoded protein: CASSLVRGNNEKLFF.

The chain couples TRBV4-1 to TRBJ1-4; no firm D call. Germline V gene sequence: CDR1 MGHRA, CDR2 YSYEKL. The CDR3 sequence is 15 residues long. Trimming took 2 bases from V and 1 from J, leaving 8 bases between them. The CDR3 region has the DNA TGCGCCAGCAGCCAAATGAGTGGAACTAATGAAAAACTGTTTTTT. It codes for CASSQMSGTNEKLFF.

The J gene is TRBJ1-3, the V gene TRBV5-1, with D unclear. The CDR3 spans 16 residues. CDR1 is SGHRS and CDR2 is YFSETQ in the germline V gene. The V end was cut by 6 bases, the J end by 2 bases, with 18 bases between. The CDR3 region is CASTTGRGAAGNTIYF. The CDR3 DNA sequence: TGCGCCAGCACCACTGGTCGGGGTGCTGCTGGAAACACCATATATTTT.

The CDR3 here is CATEGSVGQETQYF. The CDR3 region has the DNA TGTGCCACCGAGGGTTCCGTGGGCCAAGAGACCCAGTACTTC. The V gene is TRBV24-1, the J gene TRBJ2-5; possible D gene TRBD2, 5 bases. Germline V lookup: CDR1 KGHDR, CDR2 SFDVKD. Trimming cost V 9 bases and J 1 base, with 14 bases left between them. The CDR3 sequence is 14 residues long.

The chain has TRBV5-1 and TRBJ1-5; D not certain. V dropped 0 bases and J dropped 7 bases, with 5 bases sitting between them. Germline-derived CDR1 and CDR2 are SGHRS and YFSETQ. This CDR3 comprises 12 residues. The CDR3 loop is CASSLDGQPQHF. Here the CDR3 DNA reads TGCGCCAGCAGCTTGGATGGCCAGCCCCAGCATTTT.

V is TRBV5-8 and J is TRBJ2-5, with 11 bases aligning to TRBD1. This CDR3 has 18 amino acids. V lost 4 bases, J lost 4 bases, and 15 bases stayed unmatched. CDR1 is SGHTS and CDR2 is YDEGEE in the germline V gene. Here the CDR3 reads CASSQGQGGVGLRETQYF. The CDR3 DNA reads as TGTGCCAGCAGCCAGGGACAGGGGGGCGTTGGCCTGCGAGAGACCCAGTACTTC.

The V call is TRBV7-8, the J call TRBJ2-1, with a weak D call TRBD2 (6 bases). The CDR3 consists of 15 residues. The germline V gene has CDR1 SGHVS and CDR2 FQNEAQ. The V and J ends lost 0 bases and 4 bases respectively, with 10 bases between them. The CDR3 nucleotides read TGTGCCAGCAGCTTAGCACCTAGCGTATACAATGAGCAGTTCTTC. It is translated as CASSLAPSVYNEQFF.

The genes are TRBV5-4 and TRBJ1-1, with D unclear. The V end was cut by 4 bases, the J end by 0 bases, with 19 bases between. From germline, CDR1 is SGHNT and CDR2 YYREEE (reference sequence). CDR3 length: 17 amino acids. CDR3 nucleotide sequence: TGTGCCAGCAGCCCCCCAGGACTCAGAGGAATGAACACTGAAGCTTTCTTT. Its protein is CASSPPGLRGMNTEAFF.

The chain is built from TRBV5-4 and TRBJ2-5; D ambiguous. Trimming stripped 0 bases from V and 2 bases from J, with 11 bases between. Germline V CDR1 and CDR2: SGHNT, YYREEE (reference sequence). This CDR3 region has 15 residues. The CDR3 region has the DNA TGTGCCAGCAGCTTGGGCGGCCTACTACAAGAGACCCAGTACTTC. The encoded protein is CASSLGGLLQETQYF.

V and J are TRBV15 and TRBJ1-5; tentative D call: TRBD1 (5 bases). V shed 2 bases and J shed 0 bases, with 14 bases lying between them. CDR3 size: 17 residues. From germline, CDR1 is LNHNV and CDR2 YYDKDF (reference sequence). CDR3 DNA sequence: TGTGCCACCAGCAGACCCCCCGGACACAATAGCAATCAGCCCCAGCATTTT. Translating gives CATSRPPGHNSNQPQHF.

This clone was seen once. This chain joins TRBV7-8 and TRBJ2-3; tentative D call: TRBD2 (6 bases). Trimming left V 2 bases short and J 6 bases short, with 24 bases between. The CDR3 extends over 18 amino acids. Germline assignment: CDR1 SGHVS and CDR2 FQNEAQ. CDR3 loop: CASSLYRTIQYGMDTQYF. CDR3 nucleotide sequence: TGTGCCAGCAGCTTATATCGGACTATTCAATATGGTATGGATACGCAGTATTTT.

This chain joins TRBV6-6 and TRBJ2-7; 12 nucleotides agree with TRBD2. The CDR3 loop spans 16 amino acids. Germline lookup yields CDR1 MNHNY and CDR2 SVGAGI (reference sequence). V was clipped by 4 bases and J by 3 bases; unmatched bases: 7. The DNA of the CDR3 is TGTGCCAGCAGTTCCTGGACTAGCGGGACCCTCTACGAGCAGTACTTC. Protein sequence: CASSSWTSGTLYEQYF.

The chain links TRBV5-1 to TRBJ1-2; possibly TRBD1 for D (5 bases). From germline, CDR1 is SGHRS and CDR2 YFSETQ. V lost 0 bases and J 2 bases, leaving 11 bases between the germline ends. The CDR3 is made up of 15 amino acids. CDR3 sequence: CASSLVFQGNYGYTF. The CDR3 DNA is TGCGCCAGCAGCTTGGTTTTCCAGGGAAACTATGGCTACACCTTC.

The CDR3 DNA follows: TGTGCCAGCAGTGAGGTGGCCCGCGGGGGCACAGATACGCAGTATTTT. This sequence encodes CASSEVARGGTDTQYF. The V call is TRBV6-4, the J call TRBJ2-3, with D possibly matching TRBD2 (6 bases). Germline CDR1 and CDR2: MRHNA and SNTAGT. This CDR3 has 16 residues. The V gene lost 3 bases and the J gene lost 1 base, with 14 bases spanning the gap.

This sequence joins TRBV11-1 and TRBJ2-5, with 8 bases identical to TRBD2. The germline V gene encodes CDR1 SGHAT and CDR2 FQDESV (reference sequence). CDR3 length equals 15 residues. The junction had 6 bases not matched to a gene; V was cut back by 5 bases and J by 1 base. The CDR3 DNA sequence: TGTGCCAGCAGCCCCCCCCTAGCGGGCCAAGAGACCCAGTACTTC. It encodes CASSPPLAGQETQYF.

This clone has more than one count but fewer than ten. The genes are TRBV3-1 (or the pseudogene TRBV3-2) and TRBJ2-3, with TRBD2 matching over 9 bases. Losses at the gene ends were 0 bases for V and 2 bases for J; bases not matched to a gene: 6. This CDR3 comprises 17 residues. Germline V gives CDR1 LGHDT, CDR2 YNNKEL (reference sequence). The CDR3 protein is CASSQEGAGGVTDTQYF. CDR3 bases: TGTGCCAGCAGCCAAGAAGGAGCGGGGGGCGTCACAGATACGCAGTATTTT.

This chain uses TRBV28 with TRBJ1-3; perhaps TRBD1 as D (5 bases). The V end lost 2 bases, the J end lost 2 bases, and 7 bases lay between the germline ends. This CDR3 contains 14 residues. Germline loops: CDR1 MDHEN, CDR2 SYDVKM. Here the CDR3 reads CASSLGRAGNTIYF. CDR3 DNA sequence: TGTGCCAGCAGTTTAGGCAGGGCTGGAAACACCATATATTTT.

V usage is TRBV19 and J usage is TRBJ1-2, with a weak D call TRBD1 (5 bases). V shed 0 bases and J shed 8 bases, with 10 bases lying between them. CDR1 and CDR2 (germline): LNHDA, SQIVND (reference sequence). This CDR3 comprises 13 residues. CDR3 bases: TGTGCCAGTAGTATAGATCAGGGAGGCGGCTACACCTTC. This translates into CASSIDQGGGYTF.

This sequence joins TRBV11-3 and TRBJ2-7, with 10 bases lining up with TRBD2. Unmatched junction bases numbered 19, after V lost 5 bases and J lost 9 bases. The CDR3 consists of 17 residues. The V gene's germline CDR1 is SGHNT and CDR2 YENEEA. DNA of the CDR3: TGTGCCAGCAGCCTCGGACTAGCGGTCCTACCTCATTTGGGGCAGTACTTC. It encodes CASSLGLAVLPHLGQYF.

The rearrangement links TRBV11-3 to TRBJ1-5; D remains unclear. V lost 5 bases and J 6 bases, leaving 11 bases between the germline ends. Germline V gene data show CDR1 as SGHNT and CDR2 as YENEEA. The length of the CDR3 is 13 residues. Here the CDR3 reads CASSRGPGQPQHF. Here the CDR3 DNA reads TGTGCCAGCAGCCGAGGGCCGGGTCAGCCCCAGCATTTT.

The J gene is TRBJ1-1, the V gene TRBV12-3 or TRBV12-4, with D uncertain. The CDR3 has 11 amino acids. V was cut by 7 bases and J by 6 bases, with 9 bases left in between. The DNA of the CDR3 is TGTGCCAGCACCTTTGGAGCTGAAGCTTTCTTT. This codes for CASTFGAEAFF.

The chain combines TRBV7-6 with TRBJ2-1; 7 nucleotides align to TRBD2. CDR3 length: 18 residues. Germline CDR1 reads SGHVS; CDR2 reads FNYEAQ. With 4 bases clipped from V and 2 bases from J, the junction kept 14 bases outside the gene matches. CDR3: CASSSLGGSIPAYNEQFF. For the CDR3, the DNA is TGTGCCAGCAGCTCACTCGGGGGGTCCATCCCCGCCTACAATGAGCAGTTCTTC.

The chain combines TRBV20-1 with TRBJ2-7, with TRBD1 matching 8 bases. CDR3 length equals 11 residues. The germline V gene has CDR1 DFQATT and CDR2 SNEGSKA (reference sequence). Germline trimming cut 5 bases from V and 6 bases from J; bases unmatched to any gene: 3. CDR3 amino acids: CSAGQGSEQYF. The CDR3 DNA reads TGCAGTGCTGGACAGGGTTCCGAGCAGTACTTC.

The chain employs TRBV5-8 and TRBJ1-2; D is perhaps TRBD1 (6 bases). There are 13 residues in the CDR3. Germline V gives CDR1 SGHTS, CDR2 YDEGEE. With 4 bases removed from V and 4 bases from J, the gap between germline ends came to 11 bases. The chain's CDR3 is CASSPDRGYGYTF. The CDR3 region has the DNA TGTGCCAGCAGCCCGGACAGAGGCTATGGCTACACCTTC.

V is TRBV2 and J is TRBJ2-2; perhaps TRBD2 as D (7 bases). CDR1 is SNHLY and CDR2 is FYNNEI in the germline V gene. This CDR3 has 16 amino acids. The V end lost 7 bases, the J end lost 6 bases, and 21 bases lay between the germline ends. The CDR3 DNA sequence: TGTGCCAGCACGAGGAGGGGGGGAGTGGCTCCCGGGGAGCTGTTTTTT. Translation: CASTRRGGVAPGELFF.

The chain employs TRBV3-1 (or the pseudogene TRBV3-2) and TRBJ1-1, with TRBD1 as a possible D gene (6 bases). Trimming pared 4 bases from V and 8 bases from J, leaving 11 bases between. Germline V CDR1 and CDR2: LGHDT, YNNKEL (reference sequence). This CDR3 contains 12 residues. The CDR3 protein is CASSLRRGEAFF. The CDR3 DNA sequence: TGTGCCAGCAGCCTAAGAAGGGGGGAAGCTTTCTTT.